This TCR beta chain is from a study of CD8 T cells in ankylosing spondylitis. Using quantitative 5'-RACE with molecular barcodes, the authors made TCR beta libraries. Using its own MiXCR run on the 5' RACE reads, TCRdb lists one record per CDR3 protein. Here the sample spans fewer than 650,000 distinct CDR3 sequences, approximately 11% being singletons. Overall study results and limits: The study identified a TCR beta motif of under 10 highly homologous variants that appeared characteristic of ankylosing spondylitis blood. Researchers reportedly found disease-linked clones significantly enriched in matched ankylosing spondylitis synovial fluid. CD8+ disease-linked clones were present at relatively low frequencies in blood. A subset of motif variants has previously been described in the synovial fluid and blood of reactive arthritis.

Worth noting for this clonotype: The antigen is unknown.

The CDR3 length is 14 residues. CDR1 and CDR2 from the germline V gene are SGHDT and YYEEEE. Germline trimming cut 2 bases from V and 7 bases from J; bases unmatched to any gene: 6. The sequencing sample was made of blood, either unsorted or a sorted T cell fraction (not recorded which). The rearrangement links TRBV5-6 to TRBJ1-1, with 9 positions matching TRBD1. This receptor was identified in a male donor with ankylosing spondylitis. CDR3: CASSFGTGILEAFF. The CDR3 DNA follows: TGTGCCAGCAGCTTCGGGACAGGGATTCTTGAAGCTTTCTTT.